This is a list of T cell receptor beta chains from one sample in a study of blood T cell repertoires in COVID-19. The table came from immunoSEQ multiplex PCR; TCRdb's copy has only in-frame clones and leaves some out. This table holds over 100,000 clones, over 60% found once. Source material: peripheral blood. Receptors originate from a woman of 80 years or more with acute or convalescent COVID-19. Each CDR3 is given with its conserved first and last residue. D genes are given only for firm matches. Not all rows give a size; the values are once, few, many and, for expanded clones, a class.

v_call,j_call,d_call,clone_size,cdr3_aa,cdr3_nt
TRBV2,TRBJ1-1,TRBD1,-,CASSPRGQGNTEAFF,TGTGCCAGCAGTCCGAGGGGGCAGGGGAACACTGAAGCTTTCTTT
TRBV11-2,TRBJ1-6,-,-,CASSFGRRNSPLHF,TGTGCCAGCAGCTTCGGACGGAGGAATTCACCCCTCCACTTT
TRBV27,TRBJ1-2,-,-,CASSPDRLGKYGYTF,TGTGCCAGCAGTCCCGACAGGCTTGGAAAGTATGGCTACACCTTC
TRBV29-1,TRBJ1-3,-,many,CSVESGFSGNTIYF,TGCAGCGTTGAATCGGGTTTCTCTGGAAACACCATATATTTT
TRBV6-5,TRBJ1-3,-,-,CASSYKGQGLGDTIYF,TGTGCCAGCAGTTACAAGGGGCAGGGTCTAGGGGACACCATATATTTT
TRBV4-1,TRBJ1-2,TRBD1,-,CASSQPGQGNYGYTF,TGCGCCAGCAGCCAACCGGGACAGGGTAACTATGGCTACACCTTC
TRBV20-1,TRBJ2-4,-,-,CSASYGGRAKNIQYF,TGCAGTGCTAGTTATGGTGGGAGGGCCAAAAACATTCAGTACTTC
TRBV5-6,TRBJ1-3,-,-,CASTYLGPSGNTIYF,TGTGCCAGCACCTACCTGGGGCCCTCTGGAAACACCATATATTTT
TRBV6-2/TRBV6-3,TRBJ2-6,-,-,CASSYRVRGTGANVLTF,TGTGCCAGCAGTTACAGGGTGAGGGGGACTGGGGCCAACGTCCTGACTTTC
TRBV7-2,TRBJ1-1,-,-,CASSLSGNTEAFF,TGTGCCAGCAGCTTATCAGGGAACACTGAAGCTTTCTTT
TRBV21-1,TRBJ2-5,-,-,CASSKKLTGLETQYF,TGTGCCAGCAGCAAAAAACTTACAGGGTTAGAGACCCAGTACTTC
TRBV14,TRBJ2-2,-,-,CAIKHRVTGELFF,TGTGCCATTAAACACAGGGTTACCGGGGAGCTGTTTTTT
TRBV5-1,TRBJ2-7,-,-,CASSPSPTVSYEQYF,TGCGCCAGCAGCCCAAGCCCCACAGTCTCCTACGAGCAGTACTTC
TRBV12-3/TRBV12-4,TRBJ1-2,-,-,CASSLSFNYGYTF,TGTGCCAGCAGTTTATCCTTTAACTATGGCTACACCTTC
TRBV7-9,TRBJ2-1,-,-,CASSPGRGNEQFF,TGTGCCAGCAGCCCCGGACGGGGGAATGAGCAGTTCTTC
TRBV5-1,TRBJ2-7,TRBD2,-,CASSLVVAGTYEQYF,TGCGCCAGCAGCTTGGTTGTAGCGGGAACCTACGAGCAGTACTTC
TRBV12-3/TRBV12-4,TRBJ2-3,-,-,CASTPQSTDTQYF,TGTGCCAGCACCCCCCAGTCCACAGATACGCAGTATTTT
TRBV7-8,TRBJ2-1,-,-,CASSLVRWAPYNEQFF,TGTGCCAGCAGCTTAGTCCGATGGGCCCCCTACAATGAGCAGTTCTTC
TRBV24-1,TRBJ2-1,-,-,CATRGGLHNEQFF,TGTGCCACCAGGGGGGGGCTCCACAATGAGCAGTTCTTC
TRBV6-2/TRBV6-3,TRBJ2-1,TRBD2,-,CASSSPSGSQFF,TGTGCCAGCAGTTCCCCTAGCGGGAGTCAGTTCTTC
TRBV28,TRBJ2-2,-,-,CASSYTNTGELFF,TGTGCCAGCAGTTATACGAACACCGGGGAGCTGTTTTTT